What follows are 23 T cell receptor beta chains derived from one specimen sequenced in a study of T-cell reconstitution after alpha-beta-depleted transplantation in children. Unique molecular identifiers were used in preparing the TCRbeta library. TCRdb reanalysed the PCR reads using MiXCR and keeps one entry per CDR3 protein. Of fewer than 700,000 distinct CDR3 sequences in the sample, roughly 13% were seen once. Specimen: PBMCs, mostly from graft donor cells, collected 360 days after TCRalphabeta/CD19-depleted stem cell transplant. The source is a male patient aged 5 to 17 who had a stem cell transplant for acute myeloid leukemia, so the T cells may come from the graft donor.

This clonotype was found a few times. The chain has TRBV11-2 and TRBJ1-1; 8 bases line up with TRBD1. The CDR3 is made up of 19 amino acids. The V segment lost 0 bases and the J segment 4 bases; nucleotides outside the gene matches: 16. Per germline, CDR1 SGHAT and CDR2 FQNNGV. CDR3 residues: CASSLDQRRSQGAITEAFF. In nucleotides, the CDR3 is TGTGCCAGCAGCTTAGATCAGCGGAGGAGTCAGGGGGCTATCACTGAAGCTTTCTTT. The full variable domain, completed using reference TRBV11-2 and TRBJ1-1, is EAGVAQSPRYKIIEKRQSVAFWCNPISGHATLYWYQQILGQGPKLLIQFQNNGVVDDSQLPKDRFSAERLKGVDSTLKIQPAKLEDSAVYLCASSLDQRRSQGAITEAFFGQGTRLTVV.

The CDR3 DNA sequence: TGCAGTGCTAGAGGACAGCTTTATGGAAACACCATATATTTT. Protein product: CSARGQLYGNTIYF. V usage is TRBV20-1 and J usage is TRBJ1-3, with D perhaps TRBD1 (5 bases). The CDR3 has 14 amino acids. CDR1 and CDR2 from the germline V gene are DFQATT and SNEGSKA (reference sequence). V was trimmed by 1 base and J by 3 bases, leaving 10 bases between them.

There are a few counts of this clonotype. Just one base apart from a much larger clone, this may be a read error. The rearrangement links TRBV7-2 to TRBJ2-1; D not resolved. V was cut by 3 bases and J by 0 bases, with 9 bases left in between. The CDR3 consists of 15 residues. Germline V lookup: CDR1 SGHTA, CDR2 FQGNSA. This chain's CDR3 is CASSFGWSSYNEQFF. CDR3 nucleotide sequence: TGTGCCAGCAGCTTTGGCTGGAGCTCCTACAATGAGCAGTTCTTC.

The CDR3 loop is CASSQGWTVREQYF. The CDR3 bases are TGCGCCAGCAGCCAGGGGTGGACAGTACGGGAGCAGTACTTC. The chain recombines TRBV4-3 with TRBJ2-7; weak D call: TRBD1 (6 bases). Germline V gives CDR1 LGHNA, CDR2 YSLEER. Trimming pared 3 bases from V and 7 bases from J, leaving 16 bases between. The CDR3 spans 14 residues.

This clonotype was detected a few times. The chain is built from TRBV28 and TRBJ2-6, with 10 bases that match TRBD2. V lost 5 bases to trimming and J lost 2 bases; unmatched junction nucleotides: 3. The CDR3 covers 16 residues. Germline-derived CDR1 and CDR2 are MDHEN and SYDVKM. The CDR3, as DNA: TGTGCCAGCAGTCTAGCGGGAGATCCTGGGGCCAACGTCCTGACTTTC. Protein product: CASSLAGDPGANVLTF.

Only a few counts were recorded for this clonotype. A junction boundary mismatches the germline segment, possibly from a read error. The chain is built from TRBV7-7 and TRBJ2-7; perhaps TRBD1 as D (5 bases). CDR1 and CDR2 from the germline V gene are SSHAT and FNYEAQ (reference sequence). CDR3 length: 13 residues. The CDR3 region has the DNA TGTGCTAGCAGCCATGGACACCTGTACGAGCAGTACTTC. Amino acids: CASSHGHLYEQYF.

This chain joins TRBV18 and TRBJ1-6; D call uncertain. Trimming pared 2 bases from V and 5 bases from J, leaving 10 bases between. This CDR3 comprises 15 residues. Germline V gives CDR1 KGHSH, CDR2 LQKENI. The CDR3 loop is CASSPAKGDNSPLHF. DNA of the CDR3: TGTGCCAGCTCACCAGCGAAGGGCGATAATTCACCCCTCCACTTT.

There are many counts of this clonotype. The chain is built from TRBV12-3 or TRBV12-4 and TRBJ2-7, with 7 nucleotides matching TRBD1. The CDR3 has 14 amino acids. V shed 6 bases and J 2 bases; nucleotides not matched to a gene: 7. In DNA form, the CDR3 reads TGTGCCAGCAGCCCCGGGACAGCGGCCTACGAGCAGTACTTC. This codes for CASSPGTAAYEQYF.

This clonotype was observed a few times. The chain combines TRBV20-1 with TRBJ2-1, with TRBD1 matching over 8 bases. With 5 bases clipped from V and 8 bases from J, the junction kept 11 bases outside the gene matches. This CDR3 is 14 amino acids long. From germline, CDR1 is DFQATT and CDR2 SNEGSKA (reference sequence). The CDR3 bases are TGCAGTGCTTCGCCCGGGACAGGCGGCGATGAGCAGTTCTTC. Protein sequence: CSASPGTGGDEQFF.

This chain connects TRBV6-2 or TRBV6-3 to TRBJ2-2; D may be TRBD2 (5 bases). Germline V gene data show CDR1 as MNHEY and CDR2 as SVGEGT. This CDR3 contains 19 residues. Between the trimmed V and J ends, which lost 2 bases and 1 base, there was a span of 20 bases. CDR3 region: CASSYIGLAAPGNTGELFF. The DNA of the CDR3 is TGTGCCAGCAGTTACATCGGCCTAGCAGCCCCTGGGAACACCGGGGAGCTGTTTTTT.

The chain recombines TRBV29-1 with TRBJ1-1; D is possibly TRBD1 (6 bases). CDR1 is SQVTM, CDR2 ANQGSEA, per germline. Trimming took 4 bases from V and 5 from J, leaving 17 bases between them. CDR3 length: 14 amino acids. Written as DNA, the CDR3 is TGCAGCGTTGCGCTCCGCAAGGGGGGGACTGAAGCTTTCTTT. Translation: CSVALRKGGTEAFF. Based on the CDR3 plus reference TRBV29-1 and TRBJ1-1, the full variable domain is SAVISQKPSRDICQRGTSLTIQCQVDSQVTMMFWYRQQPGQSLTLIATANQGSEATYESGFVIDKFPISRPNLTFSTLTVSNMSPEDSSIYLCSVALRKGGTEAFFGQGTRLTVV.

The sample holds one count of this clonotype. The rearrangement uses TRBV9 and TRBJ1-3; D remains ambiguous. V was trimmed by 4 bases and J by 2 bases, leaving 22 bases between them. In germline, CDR1 is SGDLS, CDR2 YYNGEE. The CDR3 runs to 18 residues. The CDR3 is CASSSRPPGLEAGNTIYF. DNA for the CDR3: TGTGCCAGCAGCTCCCGCCCCCCGGGGTTAGAGGCTGGAAACACCATATATTTT.

This clonotype was picked up many times. The chain couples TRBV6-6 to TRBJ2-3; D is unclear. Germline values: CDR1 MNHNY, CDR2 SVGAGI (reference sequence). The CDR3 loop spans 13 amino acids. Trimming shortened V by 4 bases and J by 3 bases, and 8 bases separated the two germline ends. The CDR3 bases are TGTGCCAGCAGTTGGCCCGGGACAGATACGCAGTATTTT. This gives the protein CASSWPGTDTQYF.

The chain recombines TRBV20-1 with TRBJ2-5, with unresolved D. V was shortened by 3 bases and J by 2 bases, with 13 bases between the two germline ends. The CDR3 length is 14 residues. Germline V lookup: CDR1 DFQATT, CDR2 SNEGSKA (reference sequence). CDR3 nucleotides: TGCAGTGCTAGGAGATGGGCCAGACAAGAGACCCAGTACTTC. As protein: CSARRWARQETQYF.

V usage is TRBV11-3 and J usage is TRBJ2-2; the D is unclear. The CDR3 is 14 residues long. Germline-derived CDR1 and CDR2 are SGHNT and YENEEA. Trimming cost V 5 bases and J 7 bases, with 14 bases left between them. The CDR3 region is CASSLNTVGGELFF. The CDR3 nucleotides read TGTGCCAGCAGCCTAAACACCGTCGGCGGGGAGCTGTTTTTT.

The chain is built from TRBV5-6 and TRBJ2-7, with 7 bases that match TRBD1. V shed 0 bases and J 2 bases; nucleotides not matched to a gene: 5. Germline V CDR1 and CDR2: SGHDT, YYEEEE. CDR3 size: 15 residues. Written as DNA, the CDR3 is TGTGCCAGCAGCTTGGATCCGGACAGGCCCTACGAGCAGTACTTC. This gives the protein CASSLDPDRPYEQYF.

The V gene is TRBV18, the J gene TRBJ2-3; 8 positions match TRBD2. V shed 2 bases, J shed 0 bases, and the junction held 1 base outside the gene matches. CDR1 is KGHSH, CDR2 LQKENI, per germline. The CDR3 spans 15 residues. The CDR3 region is CASSPVAGSTDTQYF. The CDR3 DNA is TGTGCCAGCTCACCAGTAGCGGGGAGCACAGATACGCAGTATTTT.

This clonotype was observed many times. The junction shows a germline mismatch at one end, possibly a read error. The CDR3 sequence: CATQFLGLSSSEQYF. CDR3 coding DNA: TGTGCCACCCAGTTTTTGGGACTCTCTTCCTCCGAGCAGTACTTC. The rearrangement joins TRBV12-3 or TRBV12-4 to TRBJ2-7; perhaps TRBD2 as D (6 bases). This CDR3 has 15 residues.

This clonotype was seen only a few times. The chain has TRBV29-1 and TRBJ2-3; D might be TRBD2 (7 bases). V lost 6 bases and J 2 bases, leaving 18 bases between the germline ends. The CDR3 sequence is 15 residues long. Per the germline V gene, CDR1 is SQVTM and CDR2 is ANQGSEA. The CDR3 spells CSVAGGQTPTDTQYF. The CDR3 region has the DNA TGCAGCGTCGCCGGGGGGCAGACCCCCACAGATACGCAGTATTTT.

This clonotype showed up many times. V and J are TRBV7-2 and TRBJ2-3; D could derive from TRBD1 or TRBD2 (5 bases each). CDR1 is SGHTA and CDR2 is FQGNSA in the germline V gene. This CDR3 spans 16 amino acids. Deletions cut 5 bases from V and 0 bases from J, with 15 bases between. DNA for the CDR3: TGTGCCAGCAGCCCGAGGGGTGATTCGAGCACAGATACGCAGTATTTT. This sequence encodes CASSPRGDSSTDTQYF.

This clonotype appeared a few times. The chain combines TRBV20-1 with TRBJ2-1; 13 nucleotides match TRBD2. This CDR3 comprises 15 residues. The germline gives CDR1 DFQATT, CDR2 SNEGSKA (reference sequence). J was trimmed by 10 bases and V by 0 bases; bases with no gene match: 6. In DNA form, the CDR3 reads TGCAGTGCTAGAGATGGGACTAGCGGGATAGGAGAGCAGTTCTTC. Translated, it gives CSARDGTSGIGEQFF.

This clonotype was seen more than once but under ten times. The rearrangement joins TRBV28 to TRBJ2-5; 8 bases match TRBD2. Germline V gives CDR1 MDHEN, CDR2 SYDVKM. This CDR3 comprises 18 residues. The junction had 16 bases not matched to a gene; V was cut back by 5 bases and J by 2 bases. CDR3 residues: CASSPLFMVAGNQETQYF. The DNA for the CDR3 is TGTGCCAGCAGTCCCCTCTTTATGGTAGCGGGAAATCAAGAGACCCAGTACTTC.

This clonotype was recorded a few times. The rearrangement joins TRBV6-1 to TRBJ2-3, with a possible D match to TRBD1 (7 bases). V gave up 3 bases and J gave up 1 base, with 14 bases separating them. The V gene's germline CDR1 is MNHNS and CDR2 SASEGT. The CDR3 has 16 residues. This CDR3 reads CASSEEGARGTDTQYF. CDR3 coding DNA: TGTGCCAGCAGTGAGGAGGGGGCGCGGGGCACAGATACGCAGTATTTT.